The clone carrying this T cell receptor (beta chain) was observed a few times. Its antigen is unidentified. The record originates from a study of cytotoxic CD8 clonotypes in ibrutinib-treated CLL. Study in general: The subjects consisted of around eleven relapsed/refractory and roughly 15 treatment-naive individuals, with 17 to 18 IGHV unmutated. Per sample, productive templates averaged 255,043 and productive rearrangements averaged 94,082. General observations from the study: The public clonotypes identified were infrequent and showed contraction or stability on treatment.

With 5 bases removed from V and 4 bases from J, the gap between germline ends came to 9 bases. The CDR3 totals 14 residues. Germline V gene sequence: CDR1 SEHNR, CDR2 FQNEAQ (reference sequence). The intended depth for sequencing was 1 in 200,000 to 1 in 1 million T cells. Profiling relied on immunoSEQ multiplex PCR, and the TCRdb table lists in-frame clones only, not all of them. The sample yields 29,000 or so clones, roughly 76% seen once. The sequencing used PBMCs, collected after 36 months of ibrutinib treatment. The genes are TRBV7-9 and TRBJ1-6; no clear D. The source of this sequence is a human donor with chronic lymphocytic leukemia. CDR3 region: CASSQDGYNSPLHF. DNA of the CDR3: TGTGCCAGCAGCCAGGACGGGTATAATTCACCCCTCCACTTT.